These T cell receptor beta chains were read from a single sample in a study of T cell responses to AZD1222 COVID-19 vaccine. Method: immunoSEQ multiplex PCR; TCRdb's copy keeps in-frame clones and lacks some. This table holds about 100,000 clones, 80% to 95% found once. The sequences come from peripheral blood, collected on day 0 of AZD1222 vaccination. These receptors all stem from an adult in good health. Both conserved end residues are part of each CDR3. D genes are given only for firm matches. Size tells how often a clone was seen (once, few, many) or the class of an expanded clone, and some rows leave it out.

size	D	V	J	CDR3	DNA
.	.	TRBV12-3/TRBV12-4	TRBJ1-1	CASSLIGDTEAFF	TGTGCCAGCAGTTTAATCGGGGACACTGAAGCTTTCTTT
.	.	TRBV6-5	TRBJ2-3	CASSYGGSTDTQYF	TGTGCCAGCAGTTACGGGGGTAGCACAGATACGCAGTATTTT
.	.	TRBV18	TRBJ1-4	CASSPSGVREKLFF	TGTGCCAGCTCACCGTCAGGCGTAAGGGAAAAACTGTTTTTT
.	.	TRBV27	TRBJ2-1	CASSSPGGGTNEQFF	TGTGCCAGCAGTTCCCCGGGCGGAGGGACGAATGAGCAGTTCTTC
.	.	TRBV4-2	TRBJ1-2	CASSQASGAVGYTF	TGTGCCAGCAGCCAAGCCTCAGGGGCGGTTGGCTACACCTTC
.	.	TRBV5-1	TRBJ1-5	CASVQDSFNQPQHF	TGCGCCAGCGTACAGGACTCCTTCAATCAGCCCCAGCATTTT
.	TRBD1	TRBV10-3	TRBJ1-2	CAITEGQGDYGYTF	TGTGCCATCACCGAAGGGCAGGGGGACTATGGCTACACCTTC
.	.	TRBV11-2	TRBJ2-3	CASSLDAITDTQYF	TGTGCCAGCAGCTTAGATGCTATAACAGATACGCAGTATTTT
.	TRBD2	TRBV5-1	TRBJ2-2	CASSLAGINTGELFF	TGCGCCAGCAGCTTAGCGGGAATAAACACCGGGGAGCTGTTTTTT
.	.	TRBV11-3	TRBJ2-2	CASSSSRTLFF	TGTGCCAGCAGCTCCTCAAGGACACTGTTTTTT
.	.	TRBV7-2	TRBJ1-2	CASSEGPQETYGYTF	TGTGCCAGCAGCGAGGGACCGCAGGAAACCTATGGCTACACCTTC
.	.	TRBV28	TRBJ2-7	CASSITGTQQQYF	TGTGCCAGCAGTATCACCGGGACCCAGCAGCAGTACTTC
.	.	TRBV7-3	TRBJ1-5	CASSLTGGLNQPQHF	TGTGCCAGCAGCTTAACAGGGGGTCTTAATCAGCCCCAGCATTTT
.	.	TRBV19	TRBJ2-7	CASSISPGFSYEQYF	TGTGCCAGTAGTATCTCTCCTGGTTTTTCCTACGAGCAGTACTTC
.	TRBD2	TRBV12-5	TRBJ2-2	CASGGGEVWELFF	TGTGCTAGTGGGGGAGGGGAGGTGTGGGAGCTGTTTTTT
.	.	TRBV27	TRBJ2-1	CASSPPGDEQFF	TGTGCCAGCAGCCCACCGGGAGATGAGCAGTTCTTC
.	.	TRBV21-1	TRBJ1-3	CASSNRGTGESSGNTIYF	TGTGCCAGCAGCAATAGGGGGACAGGCGAGAGCTCTGGAAACACCATATATTTT
.	.	TRBV28	TRBJ1-1	CASSWGPNTEAFF	TGTGCCAGCAGCTGGGGGCCCAACACTGAAGCTTTCTTT
.	.	TRBV12-2	TRBJ2-3	CASRFSAGATTQYF	TGTGCAAGTCGCTTCTCAGCGGGGGCGACTACGCAGTATTTT
.	.	TRBV27	TRBJ1-3	CASSIPVGWGPSGNTIYF	TGTGCCAGCAGTATTCCCGTGGGGTGGGGCCCCTCTGGAAACACCATATATTTT
.	.	TRBV18	TRBJ1-1	CASSPTTGNTEAFF	TGTGCCAGCTCACCTACTACAGGGAACACTGAAGCTTTCTTT
.	TRBD1	TRBV13	TRBJ2-3	CASSEGYRGFTDTQYF	TGTGCCAGCAGCGAAGGGTACAGGGGCTTCACAGATACGCAGTATTTT
.	.	TRBV5-1	TRBJ1-2	CASSLGGQNYGYTF	TGCGCCAGCAGCTTGGGCGGACAGAACTATGGCTACACCTTC
.	.	TRBV3-1/TRBV3-2	TRBJ2-7	CASSQGPGAGYEQYF	TGTGCCAGCAGCCAAGGACCGGGGGCGGGGTACGAGCAGTACTTC
.	.	TRBV28	TRBJ1-1	CASRWIVNTEAFF	TGTGCCAGCAGGTGGATTGTGAACACTGAAGCTTTCTTT
.	.	TRBV21-1	TRBJ1-1	CPPTWGKTGGTEAFF	TGTCCCCCAACCTGGGGAAAGACAGGGGGCACTGAAGCTTTCTTT
once	.	TRBV4-3	TRBJ2-5	CASSQVWGETQYF	TGCGCCAGCAGCCAAGTATGGGGGGAGACCCAGTACTTC
.	.	TRBV2	TRBJ1-4	CASSEAGTSRLREKLFF	TGTGCCAGCAGTGAAGCGGGGACATCTAGGTTAAGGGAAAAACTGTTTTTT
.	.	TRBV5-1	TRBJ1-4	CASSSGTRSIREKLFF	TGCGCCAGCAGCTCCGGGACGCGGTCAATAAGGGAAAAACTGTTTTTT
.	.	TRBV27	TRBJ1-2	CASSSPGERGYTF	TGTGCCAGCAGTTCCCCAGGGGAGCGTGGCTACACCTTC
.	.	TRBV15	TRBJ2-7	CATSRVGLATGEQYF	TGTGCCACCAGCAGAGTCGGCCTAGCGACGGGCGAGCAGTACTTC
.	.	TRBV5-5	TRBJ1-3	CASSNAPDGNTIYF	TGTGCCAGCAGCAACGCTCCGGACGGAAACACCATATATTTT
.	.	TRBV27	TRBJ1-5	CASSREESTQPQHF	TGTGCCAGCAGTCGCGAGGAGAGCACTCAGCCCCAGCATTTT
.	TRBD2	TRBV2	TRBJ2-3	CASSEDLADTDTQYF	TGTGCCAGCAGTGAAGACCTAGCGGACACAGATACGCAGTATTTT
.	TRBD1	TRBV28	TRBJ2-4	CASRTGGRDIQYF	TGTGCCAGCAGAACAGGGGGCCGGGACATTCAGTACTTC
few	.	TRBV25-1	TRBJ2-1	CASSVAGHNEQFF	TGTGCCAGCAGTGTTGCGGGCCACAATGAGCAGTTCTTC
.	.	TRBV29-1	TRBJ2-1	CSVVWTTYNEQFF	TGCAGCGTTGTCTGGACAACCTACAATGAGCAGTTCTTC
.	.	TRBV18	TRBJ2-5	CASSPNSQETQYF	TGTGCCAGCTCACCAAACAGTCAAGAGACCCAGTACTTC
.	.	TRBV14	TRBJ1-1	CASSSAPVTEAFF	TGTGCCAGCAGCAGCGCCCCGGTGACTGAAGCTTTCTTT
.	.	TRBV27	TRBJ2-1	CASSLGRSSYNEQFF	TGTGCCAGCAGTTTGGGCAGGAGCTCCTACAATGAGCAGTTCTTC
.	TRBD2	TRBV11-2	TRBJ2-5	CASSFLTGTSGPGTQYF	TGTGCCAGCAGCTTTTTAACCGGGACTAGCGGCCCAGGGACCCAGTACTTC
.	.	TRBV7-9	TRBJ1-1	CASSFEMGTEAFF	TGTGCCAGCAGCTTCGAAATGGGCACTGAAGCTTTCTTT
.	.	TRBV6-5	TRBJ1-1	CATRSSGAEAFF	TGTGCCACCAGATCCTCTGGTGCTGAAGCTTTCTTT
.	TRBD1	TRBV5-4	TRBJ1-2	CASSNEGAPSGYTF	TGTGCCAGCAGTAATGAGGGGGCGCCGAGTGGCTACACCTTC
.	.	TRBV19	TRBJ2-5	CASSGTSRETQYF	TGTGCCAGTAGTGGTACTAGTCGAGAGACCCAGTACTTC
.	TRBD2	TRBV7-3	TRBJ2-1	CASSHPGLGDNEQFF	TGTGCCAGCAGTCACCCGGGACTAGGGGATAATGAGCAGTTCTTC
.	TRBD2	TRBV7-2	TRBJ2-3	CASSSEGLAGRTDTQYF	TGTGCCAGCAGCTCAGAGGGACTAGCGGGACGAACAGATACGCAGTATTTT
few	TRBD1	TRBV28	TRBJ2-4	CASSQRQGIQYF	TGTGCCAGCAGCCAACGACAGGGGATTCAGTACTTC
.	.	TRBV4-2	TRBJ1-5	CASSQSSTGQRNQPQHF	TGTGCCAGCAGCCAGAGTAGTACAGGGCAGCGCAATCAGCCCCAGCATTTT
.	TRBD1	TRBV25-1	TRBJ2-7	CASSTGAREQYF	TGTGCCAGCAGTACAGGGGCTAGGGAGCAGTACTTC
.	.	TRBV27	TRBJ2-5	CASSPRFRLYEETQYF	TGTGCCAGCAGTCCGCGGTTTAGACTATACGAAGAGACCCAGTACTTC
.	.	TRBV11-3	TRBJ2-2	CASSLVVGGELFF	TGTGCCAGCAGCTTAGTAGTAGGCGGGGAGCTGTTTTTT
.	.	TRBV19	TRBJ1-2	CASSIVGPAYGYTF	TGTGCCAGTAGTATAGTAGGGCCAGCGTATGGCTACACCTTC
.	TRBD2	TRBV19	TRBJ2-5	CASTKVAGEGETQYF	TGTGCCAGTACCAAAGTAGCGGGAGAGGGGGAGACCCAGTACTTC
.	.	TRBV5-6	TRBJ1-2	CASSLGRMKGYTF	TGTGCCAGCAGCTTGGGCCGGATGAAGGGCTACACCTTC
.	TRBD2	TRBV13	TRBJ2-3	CASSLGGGATDTQYF	TGTGCCAGCAGCTTAGGCGGGGGGGCGACAGATACGCAGTATTTT
.	TRBD2	TRBV25-1	TRBJ2-4	CASRGLAGAWGNIQYF	TGTGCCAGCAGGGGACTAGCGGGGGCGTGGGGAAACATTCAGTACTTC
once	.	TRBV30	TRBJ1-4	CAWSDVAGFEKLFF	TGTGCCTGGAGTGATGTGGCAGGGTTTGAAAAACTGTTTTTT